This is a list of T cell receptor beta chains from one sample in a study of spatial heterogeneity in lung cancer. From the 5' RACE reads, TCRdb called clonotypes with MiXCR, one entry per CDR3 protein. In the table there are about 52,000 distinct CDR3 sequences, more than 6.5% of which are singletons. The specimen was PBMCs, collected at follow-up. These receptors came from a female donor with early-stage non-small cell lung cancer. Each CDR3 is given with its conserved first and last residue. The order of the fields is clone size, D gene, J gene, V gene, CDR3 protein, CDR3 DNA. A D gene is named only where the DNA matches it firmly. Size is stated for part of the rows, as once, few or many counts, or as a class when the clone is expanded.

NA,NA,TRBJ1-5,TRBV6-1,CASRGDGQPQHF,TGTGCCAGTCGGGGGGATGGTCAGCCCCAGCATTTT
NA,NA,TRBJ2-3,TRBV13,CASSWRASPDTQYF,TGTGCCAGCAGCTGGCGGGCTTCGCCAGATACGCAGTATTTT
many,NA,TRBJ1-5,TRBV7-2,CGTGNSNQPQHF,TGTGGTACAGGAAATAGCAATCAGCCCCAGCATTTT
many,NA,TRBJ1-4,TRBV19,CASSSLVAANEKLFF,TGTGCCAGTAGTTCACTGGTAGCAGCTAATGAAAAACTGTTTTTT
NA,NA,TRBJ1-1,TRBV7-6,CASSPPWMNTEAFF,TGTGCCAGCAGCCCCCCGTGGATGAACACTGAAGCTTTCTTT
NA,NA,TRBJ2-7,TRBV11-2,CASSLELGDLRDEQYF,TGTGCCAGCAGCTTAGAATTGGGGGATTTAAGGGACGAGCAGTACTTC
medium-sized,NA,TRBJ2-3,TRBV5-1,CASSLERRGPSDTQYF,TGCGCCAGCAGCTTGGAGCGGCGGGGCCCCTCGGATACGCAGTATTTT
many,NA,TRBJ1-1,TRBV4-1,CASSQDEFRGTEAFF,TGCGCCAGCAGCCAAGATGAGTTTCGGGGGACTGAAGCTTTCTTT
NA,TRBD2,TRBJ2-1,TRBV29-1,CSVEWLAGILREQSF,TGCAGCGTTGAGTGGCTAGCGGGGATTCTCAGAGAGCAGTCCTTC
few,NA,TRBJ1-1,TRBV15,CATSRVFTGKTEAFF,TGTGCCACCAGCAGAGTTTTCACAGGGAAAACTGAAGCTTTCTTT
many,NA,TRBJ2-7,TRBV3-1,CASSQGVYEQYF,TGTGCCAGCAGCCAAGGGGTTTACGAGCAGTACTTC
many,NA,TRBJ1-1,TRBV7-2,CASSLEMNTEAFF,TGTGCCAGCAGCTTAGAGATGAACACTGAAGCTTTCTTT
few,TRBD1,TRBJ1-2,TRBV27,CASSLDRGNYGHTF,TGTGCCAGCAGTTTAGACAGGGGCAACTATGGCCACACCTTC
few,TRBD2,TRBJ2-3,TRBV11-2,CASSSGLGHGDTQYF,TGTGCCAGCAGCTCAGGACTAGGACATGGTGATACGCAGTATTTT
many,TRBD1,TRBJ1-2,TRBV11-1,CASSAGTGNYGYTF,TGTGCCAGCAGCGCCGGGACAGGAAACTATGGCTACACCTTC
many,NA,TRBJ2-5,TRBV12-3/TRBV12-4,CASTLGEYQETQYF,TGTGCCAGCACATTAGGAGAGTACCAAGAGACCCAGTACTTC
NA,TRBD1,TRBJ1-1,TRBV5-6,CASSLTGTGYTEAFF,TGTGCCAGCAGTTTAACCGGGACAGGGTACACTGAAGCTTTCTTT
NA,NA,TRBJ1-5,TRBV20-1,CSAIWQGFDQPQHF,TGCAGTGCGATCTGGCAGGGTTTCGATCAGCCCCAGCATTTT
many,NA,TRBJ2-7,TRBV7-2,CASSLGSSYYEQYF,TGTGCCAGCAGCTTAGGCTCCAGTTACTACGAGCAGTACTTC
NA,NA,TRBJ1-1,TRBV21-1,CASGNRVGTEAFF,TGTGCCAGCGGCAACCGGGTGGGGACTGAAGCTTTCTTT
NA,NA,TRBJ2-3,TRBV6-6,CASSYGTSDTQYF,TGTGCCAGCAGTTACGGGACGTCTGATACGCAGTATTTT
many,NA,TRBJ2-4,TRBV7-2,CASSLAGGPNIQYF,TGTGCCAGCAGCTTAGCTGGGGGCCCAAACATTCAGTACTTC
many,NA,TRBJ2-2,TRBV24-1,CATSDFPIIRGVDTGELFF,TGTGCCACCAGTGATTTCCCCATCATCAGGGGAGTAGACACCGGGGAGCTGTTTTTT